The present T cell receptor beta chain was sequenced within a study of response to subunit inactivated influenza vaccine. The study's findings and limits: T cells newly recruited by each seasonal influenza vaccination are few, the authors suggested.

As regards this clonotype: The antigen remains undetermined.

TCRdb reanalysed the RT-PCR reads using MiXCR and keeps one entry per CDR3 protein. Of about 500,000 distinct CDR3 sequences in the sample, more than 15% were seen once. Germline assignment: CDR1 DFQATT and CDR2 SNEGSKA (reference sequence). There are 14 residues in the CDR3. Trimming removed 0 bases from V and 3 bases from J, with 12 bases in between. The chain carries TRBV20-1 and TRBJ2-7; D might be TRBD2 (5 bases). The sequence was collected from a man between 50 and 75 years old who received an inactivated influenza vaccine. The sequencing here drew on CD4+ T cells sorted from PBMCs, taken about 24 months after vaccination. CDR3 protein: CSARDAEGSYEQYF. The CDR3 DNA follows: TGCAGTGCTAGAGACGCCGAAGGGAGCTACGAGCAGTACTTC.